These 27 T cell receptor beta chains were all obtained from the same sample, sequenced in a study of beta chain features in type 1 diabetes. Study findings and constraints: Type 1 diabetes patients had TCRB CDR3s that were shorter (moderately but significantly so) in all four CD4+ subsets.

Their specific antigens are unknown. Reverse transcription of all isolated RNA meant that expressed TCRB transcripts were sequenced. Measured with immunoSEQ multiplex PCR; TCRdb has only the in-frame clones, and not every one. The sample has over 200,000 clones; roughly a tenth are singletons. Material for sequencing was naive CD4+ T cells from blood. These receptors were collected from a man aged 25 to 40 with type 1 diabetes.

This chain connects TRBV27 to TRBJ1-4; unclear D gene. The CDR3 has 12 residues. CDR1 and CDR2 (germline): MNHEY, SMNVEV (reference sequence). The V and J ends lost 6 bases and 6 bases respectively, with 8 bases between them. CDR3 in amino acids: CASSWPHEKLFF. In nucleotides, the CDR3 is TGTGCCAGCAGCTGGCCCCATGAAAAACTGTTTTTT.

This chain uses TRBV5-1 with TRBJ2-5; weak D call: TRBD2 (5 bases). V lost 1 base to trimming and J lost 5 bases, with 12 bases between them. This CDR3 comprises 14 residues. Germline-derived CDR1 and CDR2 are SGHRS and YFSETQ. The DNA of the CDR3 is TGCGCCAGCAGCTTGCCGGGATCCCAGGAGACCCAGTACTTC. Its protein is CASSLPGSQETQYF.

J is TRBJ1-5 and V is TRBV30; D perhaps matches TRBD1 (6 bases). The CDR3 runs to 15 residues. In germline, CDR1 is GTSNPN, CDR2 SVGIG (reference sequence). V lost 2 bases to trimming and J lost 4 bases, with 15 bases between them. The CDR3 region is CAWSLPDRKNQPQHF. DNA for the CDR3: TGTGCCTGGAGTCTCCCCGACAGGAAAAATCAGCCCCAGCATTTT.

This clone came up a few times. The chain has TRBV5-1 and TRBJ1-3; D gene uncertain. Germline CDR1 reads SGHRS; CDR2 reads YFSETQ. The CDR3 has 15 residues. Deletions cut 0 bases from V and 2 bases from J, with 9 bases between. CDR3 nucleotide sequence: TGCGCCAGCAGCTTGGGGACTGCGGCTGGAAACACCATATATTTT. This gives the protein CASSLGTAAGNTIYF.

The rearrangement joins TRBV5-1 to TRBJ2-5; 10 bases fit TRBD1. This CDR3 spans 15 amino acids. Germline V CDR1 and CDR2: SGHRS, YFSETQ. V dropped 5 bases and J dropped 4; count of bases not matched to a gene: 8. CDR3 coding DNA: TGCGCCAGCAGACGCGGGACAGGGGATCGAGAGACCCAGTACTTC. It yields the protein CASRRGTGDRETQYF.

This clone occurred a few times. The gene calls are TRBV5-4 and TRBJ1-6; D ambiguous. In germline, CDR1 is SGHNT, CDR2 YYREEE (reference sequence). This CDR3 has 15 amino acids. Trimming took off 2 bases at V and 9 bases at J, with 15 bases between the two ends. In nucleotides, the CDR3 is TGTGCCAGCAGCTTAGACTCGATGAACGGTTCACCCCTCCACTTT. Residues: CASSLDSMNGSPLHF.

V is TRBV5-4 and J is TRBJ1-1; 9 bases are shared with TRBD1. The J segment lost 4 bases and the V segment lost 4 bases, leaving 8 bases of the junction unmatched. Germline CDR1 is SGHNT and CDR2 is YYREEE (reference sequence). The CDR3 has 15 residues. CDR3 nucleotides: TGTGCCAGCAGCGGGAGGGACAGGGCGACCACTGAAGCTTTCTTT. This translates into CASSGRDRATTEAFF.

CDR3 bases: TGTGCCAGCAGTTACTCCTACAGCAATGAAAAACTGTTTTTT. This sequence encodes CASSYSYSNEKLFF. The V gene is TRBV6-5, the J gene TRBJ1-4; the D is unclear. Trimming removed 0 bases from V and 5 bases from J, with 7 bases in between. From germline, CDR1 is MNHEY and CDR2 SVGAGI. The CDR3 contains 14 residues.

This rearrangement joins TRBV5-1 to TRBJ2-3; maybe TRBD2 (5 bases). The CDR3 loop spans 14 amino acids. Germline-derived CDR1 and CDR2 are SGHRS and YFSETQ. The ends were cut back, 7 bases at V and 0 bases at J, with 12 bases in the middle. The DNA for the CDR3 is TGCGCCAGCGGCCCGGACTCTAGCACAGATACGCAGTATTTT. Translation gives CASGPDSSTDTQYF.

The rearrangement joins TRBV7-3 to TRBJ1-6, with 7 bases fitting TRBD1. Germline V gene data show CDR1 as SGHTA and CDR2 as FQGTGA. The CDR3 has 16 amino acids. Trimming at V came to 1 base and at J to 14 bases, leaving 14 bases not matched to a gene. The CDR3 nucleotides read TGTGCCAGCAGCTTAAGGACAGGCCTTCAAAGGGAGACCCTCCACTTT. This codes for CASSLRTGLQRETLHF.

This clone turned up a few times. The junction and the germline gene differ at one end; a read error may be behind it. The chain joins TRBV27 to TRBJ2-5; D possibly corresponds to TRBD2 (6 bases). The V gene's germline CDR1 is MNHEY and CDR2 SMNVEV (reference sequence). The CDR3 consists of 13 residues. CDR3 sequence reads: CAAGRGILEAQYF. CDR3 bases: TGTGCCGCCGGACGGGGGATTCTAGAGGCCCAGTACTTC.

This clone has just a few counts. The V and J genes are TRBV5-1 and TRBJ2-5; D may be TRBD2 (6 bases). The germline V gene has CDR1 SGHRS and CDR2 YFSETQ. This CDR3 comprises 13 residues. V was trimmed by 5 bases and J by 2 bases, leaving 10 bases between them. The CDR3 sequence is CASSRLDQETQYF. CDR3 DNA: TGCGCCAGCAGTCGACTAGATCAAGAGACCCAGTACTTC.

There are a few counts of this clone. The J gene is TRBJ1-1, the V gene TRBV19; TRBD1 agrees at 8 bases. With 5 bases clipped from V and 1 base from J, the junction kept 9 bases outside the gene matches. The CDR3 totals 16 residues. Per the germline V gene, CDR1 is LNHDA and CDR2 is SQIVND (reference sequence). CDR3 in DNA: TGTGCCAGTAGTCTGCTCTCAGGGGGCGCGAACACTGAAGCTTTCTTT. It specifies CASSLLSGGANTEAFF.

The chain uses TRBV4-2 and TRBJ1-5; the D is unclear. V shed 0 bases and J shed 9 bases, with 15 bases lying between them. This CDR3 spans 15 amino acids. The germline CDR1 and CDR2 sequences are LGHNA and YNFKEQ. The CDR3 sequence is CASSQDQGNGGPQHF. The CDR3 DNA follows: TGTGCCAGCAGCCAAGATCAAGGAAATGGAGGGCCCCAGCATTTT.

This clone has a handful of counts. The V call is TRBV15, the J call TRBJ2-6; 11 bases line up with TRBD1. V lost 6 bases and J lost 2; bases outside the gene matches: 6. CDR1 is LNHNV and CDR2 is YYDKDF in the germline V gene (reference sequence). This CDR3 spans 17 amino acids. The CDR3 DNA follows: TGTGCCACCAGTGGTCCGGGACAGGGGGCTGGGGCCAACGTCCTGACTTTC. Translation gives CATSGPGQGAGANVLTF.

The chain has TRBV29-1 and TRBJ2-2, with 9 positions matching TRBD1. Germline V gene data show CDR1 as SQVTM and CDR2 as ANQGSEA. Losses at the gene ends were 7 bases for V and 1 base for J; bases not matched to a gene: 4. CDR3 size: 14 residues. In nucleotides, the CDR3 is TGCAGCGCCGGGACAGGGAAGAACACCGGGGAGCTGTTTTTT. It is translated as CSAGTGKNTGELFF.

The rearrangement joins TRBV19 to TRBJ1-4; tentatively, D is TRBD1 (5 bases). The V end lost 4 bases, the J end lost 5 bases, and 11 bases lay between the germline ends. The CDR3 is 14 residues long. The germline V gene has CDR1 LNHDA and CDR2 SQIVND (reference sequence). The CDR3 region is CASSKGLINEKLFF. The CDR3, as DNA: TGTGCCAGTAGTAAGGGACTGATCAATGAAAAACTGTTTTTT.

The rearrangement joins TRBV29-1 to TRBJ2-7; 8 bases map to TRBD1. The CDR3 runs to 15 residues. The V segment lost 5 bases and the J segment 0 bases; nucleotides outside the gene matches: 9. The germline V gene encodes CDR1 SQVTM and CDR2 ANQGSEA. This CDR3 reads CSVSGHGQGSYEQYF. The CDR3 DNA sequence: TGCAGCGTTTCAGGCCATGGACAGGGCTCCTACGAGCAGTACTTC.

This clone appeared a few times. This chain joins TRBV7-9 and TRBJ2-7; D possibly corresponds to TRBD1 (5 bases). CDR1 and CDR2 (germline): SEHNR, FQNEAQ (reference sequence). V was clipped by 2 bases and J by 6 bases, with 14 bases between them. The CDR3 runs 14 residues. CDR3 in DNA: TGTGCCAGCAGCTTACAGGGCAGGGATTCCGAGCAGTACTTC. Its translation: CASSLQGRDSEQYF.

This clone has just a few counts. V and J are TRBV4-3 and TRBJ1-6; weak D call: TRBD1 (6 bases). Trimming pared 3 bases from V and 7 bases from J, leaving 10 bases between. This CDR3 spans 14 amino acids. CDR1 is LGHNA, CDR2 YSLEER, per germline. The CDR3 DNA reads TGCGCCAGCAGCCACGGGACACCGAATTCACCCCTCCACTTT. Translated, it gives CASSHGTPNSPLHF.

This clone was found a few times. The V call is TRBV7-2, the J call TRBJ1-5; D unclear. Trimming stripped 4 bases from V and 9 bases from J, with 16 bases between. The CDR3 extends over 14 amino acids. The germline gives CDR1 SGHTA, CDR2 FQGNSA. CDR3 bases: TGTGCCAGCAGCTCCCTCGTTTCGGGTCGGCCCCAGCATTTT. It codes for CASSSLVSGRPQHF.

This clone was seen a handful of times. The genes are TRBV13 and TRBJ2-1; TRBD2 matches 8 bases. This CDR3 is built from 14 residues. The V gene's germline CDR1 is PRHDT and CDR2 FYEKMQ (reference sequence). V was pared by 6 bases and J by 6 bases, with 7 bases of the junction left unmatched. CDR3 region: CASSNREGGNEQFF. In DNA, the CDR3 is TGTGCCAGCAGTAACCGGGAGGGTGGCAATGAGCAGTTCTTC.

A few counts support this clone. In nucleotides, the CDR3 is TGTGCCAGCTCACCACCGGAGCTTCGTCTCGAGCAGTACTTC. It yields the protein CASSPPELRLEQYF. The gene calls are TRBV18 and TRBJ2-7, with no clear D. The CDR3 sequence is 14 residues long. V was trimmed by 0 bases and J by 6 bases, leaving 12 bases between them. Germline lookup yields CDR1 KGHSH and CDR2 LQKENI.

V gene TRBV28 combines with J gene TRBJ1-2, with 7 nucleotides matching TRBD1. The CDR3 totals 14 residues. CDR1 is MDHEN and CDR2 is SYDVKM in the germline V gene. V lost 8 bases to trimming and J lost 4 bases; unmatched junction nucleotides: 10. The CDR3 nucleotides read TGTGCCAGCGGAGTACCGGGACAGTTCTATGGCTACACCTTC. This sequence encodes CASGVPGQFYGYTF.

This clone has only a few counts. Here the CDR3 reads CASRKGSGETEAFF. CDR3 nucleotide sequence: TGTGCCAGCAGGAAGGGCTCAGGGGAAACTGAAGCTTTCTTT. The chain employs TRBV7-9 and TRBJ1-1; weak D call: TRBD1 (6 bases). Germline V CDR1 and CDR2: SEHNR, FQNEAQ (reference sequence). Trimming removed 6 bases at V and 5 bases at J, with 16 bases between. The CDR3 contains 14 residues.

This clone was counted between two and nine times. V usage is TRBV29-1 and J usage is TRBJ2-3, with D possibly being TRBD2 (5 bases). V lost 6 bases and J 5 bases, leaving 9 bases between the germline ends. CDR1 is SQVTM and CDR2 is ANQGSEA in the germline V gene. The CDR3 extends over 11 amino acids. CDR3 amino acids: CSVAGIDTQYF. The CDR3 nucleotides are TGCAGCGTAGCCGGGATAGATACGCAGTATTTT.

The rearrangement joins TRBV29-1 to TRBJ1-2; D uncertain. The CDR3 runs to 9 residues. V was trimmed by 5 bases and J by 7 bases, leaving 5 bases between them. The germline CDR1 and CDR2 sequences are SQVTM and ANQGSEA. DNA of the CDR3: TGCAGCGTTAGCCCTGGCTACACCTTC. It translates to CSVSPGYTF.